This T cell receptor (beta chain) was identified in a study of T-cell reconstitution after alpha-beta-depleted transplantation in children listed by TCRdb under 2016. General notes on the study: The study quantitatively tracked T-cell immune reconstitution after TCRalphabeta/CD19-depleted allogeneic hematopoietic cell transplantation in children using TCR repertoire profiling.

Libraries were built with PCR. The reads were generated on an Illumina HiSeq 2500. To normalize quantification of the TCRbeta repertoire, the TCR libraries were built with molecular barcoding that relied on unique molecular identifiers. TCRdb trimmed the raw reads at Q25, called clones with MiXCR and kept productive beta chains. For every CDR3 protein sequence, its rows merge into one entry that carries the most common genes and DNA. This sample holds about 600,000 distinct CDR3 sequences; roughly a tenth were observed only once. Roughly 3.9% of the sample goes to the ten largest clones. The CDR3 runs 19 amino acids, cysteine and phenylalanine included. Only CDR3 DNA remains: 57 bases, in frame from the first base. The germline V gene provides CDR1 SGHAT and CDR2 FQNNGV. V lost 1 base and J lost 1 base, and the count of bases not matched to a germline gene is 11. On this clonotype itself: Its antigen target is currently unknown. No per-base quality is available; no much larger clone lies one base away.

The chain joins TRBV11-2 to TRBJ2-7, with 12 junctional bases fitting TRBD2. The receptor's source is a human donor who donated a stem cell graft to a child with acute myeloid leukemia. Sequenced here: PBMCs from the stem cell graft donor, sampled from the stem cell graft. This receptor carries the CDR3 CASSLGLGLAGGPSYEQYF. The DNA sequence is as follows: TGTGCCAGCAGCTTAGGCCTGGGGCTAGCGGGAGGGCCTTCCTACGAGCAGTACTTC. With the portions outside the CDR3 filled from the reference TRBV11-2 and TRBJ2-7 genes, the complete variable region becomes EAGVAQSPRYKIIEKRQSVAFWCNPISGHATLYWYQQILGQGPKLLIQFQNNGVVDDSQLPKDRFSAERLKGVDSTLKIQPAKLEDSAVYLCASSLGLGLAGGPSYEQYFGPGTRLTVT.